Detailed here is one TCR beta chain. One end of the junction does not line up with germline, which may come from a read error. The sample is drawn from a study of blood T cell repertoires in COVID-19. Looked up from germline, CDR1 is LNHDA and CDR2 is SQIVND (reference sequence). This CDR3 region has 12 residues. Authors' methods: Estimates of nucleated cell counts were drawn from the amplification of reference gene primers. Repertoires were generated with immunoSEQ multiplex PCR, while TCRdb's copy carries only in-frame clones and drops some. V and J calls and clone size are as listed in that table; D and trimming were resolved from the DNA. The table includes roughly 92,000 clones, around 90% detected once.

J is TRBJ1-2 and V is TRBV19, with TRBD1 matching 7 bases. The clonotype was recovered from a woman aged 80 or older with active or convalescent COVID-19. Input material: peripheral blood. The CDR3 here is CASSIKGAAGHF. The CDR3 region has the DNA TGTGCCAGTAGTATAAAGGGGGCAGCCGGGCACTTC.